This TCR beta chain was sequenced during a study of post-analysis software for immune sequencing data. Study in general: The courses of disease that were included comprised relapsing-remitting, secondary progressive and progressive-relapsing multiple sclerosis. General observations from the study: The study found TRBV5-6, TRBV5-1 and TRBV20-1 among 4 or 5 TRBV segments more frequent in patients than controls.

Details on this clonotype: The antigen is undetermined.

CDR1 and CDR2 from the germline V gene are SNHLY and FYNNEI. The CDR3 consists of 15 residues. Between the trimmed V and J ends, which lost 2 bases and 1 base, there was a span of 10 bases. Sequencing libraries made from TCR beta cDNA carried unique molecular identifiers. Some 500,000 cDNA molecules were recovered from an input of about 1 to 10 million T cells. TCRdb independently ran MiXCR on the PCR reads; one entry per CDR3 protein. Of about 560,000 distinct CDR3 sequences in the sample, about 40% were seen once. This chain links TRBV2 with TRBJ2-3; TRBD2 is a possible D gene (5 bases). The sample comprised blood. The TCR comes from a girl aged 10-17 years with multiple sclerosis. The CDR3 sequence: CASSESGYGTDTQYF. The DNA of the CDR3 is TGTGCCAGCAGTGAAAGCGGCTATGGCACAGATACGCAGTATTTT.